Shown below are 17 T cell receptor beta chains from a single sample sequenced in a study of blood T cell repertoires in COVID-19 (dated by TCRdb to about 2020). Receptors were amplified or captured by the immunoSEQ multiplex PCR assay. This is the immuneACCESS table as TCRdb keeps it, with only in-frame sequences that have V and J called. A part of the clones is gone; compared with another copy, unresolved V genes explain less than half, and the rest is unexplained. Across this sample there are about 240,000 clones, with about four fifths seen only once. 6% to 8% of the sample rests with the top ten. The material sequenced was peripheral blood. Receptor source: a woman of 80 years or more with COVID-19, enrolled during active disease.

DNA of the CDR3: TGTGCCAGCAGCTTGGGCGGTACCGAGCAGTTCTTC. This sequence encodes CASSLGGTEQFF. V and J are TRBV5-8 and TRBJ2-1; D not certain. V was clipped by 0 bases and J by 10 bases, with 8 bases between them. CDR3 size: 12 residues. Germline CDR1 SGHTS, CDR2 YDEGEE.

The chain combines TRBV5-1 with TRBJ1-2, with D perhaps matching TRBD1 (6 bases). This CDR3 has 14 residues. Per the germline V gene, CDR1 is SGHRS and CDR2 is YFSETQ. The V end was cut by 2 bases, the J end by 4 bases, with 12 bases between. CDR3 residues: CASSLEDSRYGYTF. The CDR3 coding sequence is TGCGCCAGCAGCTTAGAGGACAGCCGCTATGGCTACACCTTC.

The rearrangement links TRBV19 to TRBJ2-5; maybe TRBD1 (5 bases). Germline CDR1 LNHDA, CDR2 SQIVND (reference sequence). The CDR3 spans 14 residues. V was pared by 1 base and J by 4 bases, with 10 bases between. The CDR3 here is CASSIARGSETQYF. CDR3 bases: TGTGCCAGTAGTATAGCAAGGGGCTCAGAGACCCAGTACTTC.

The sample holds one count of this clone. The chain is built from TRBV28 and TRBJ2-7; 12 bases agree with TRBD2. Germline lookup yields CDR1 MDHEN and CDR2 SYDVKM. This CDR3 contains 16 residues. Trimming at V came to 6 bases and at J to 3 bases, leaving 9 bases not matched to a gene. This chain's CDR3 is CASSLGTSGSFYEQYF. The CDR3 DNA reads as TGTGCCAGCAGCCTCGGGACTAGCGGGTCTTTCTACGAGCAGTACTTC.

This chain uses TRBV4-3 with TRBJ1-5; the D is unclear. The CDR3 runs 13 residues. Trimming left V 3 bases short and J 8 bases short, with 11 bases between. CDR1 is LGHNA, CDR2 YSLEER, per germline. CDR3 protein: CASSHGEGKPQHF. For the CDR3, the DNA is TGCGCCAGCAGCCATGGGGAGGGAAAGCCCCAGCATTTT.

The gene calls are TRBV5-4 and TRBJ2-2; TRBD1 aligns across 12 bases. Germline loops: CDR1 SGHNT, CDR2 YYREEE (reference sequence). This CDR3 is built from 16 residues. Trimming took 4 bases from V and 5 from J; bases not matched to a gene: 6. In DNA form, the CDR3 reads TGTGCCAGCAGCCTAGGGGGACAGGGGGCAACCGGGGAGCTGTTTTTT. It specifies CASSLGGQGATGELFF.

V gene TRBV25-1 combines with J gene TRBJ2-2; a possible D gene is TRBD2 (6 bases). The CDR3 is made up of 17 amino acids. Between the trimmed V and J ends, which lost 6 bases and 2 bases, there was a span of 19 bases. The germline CDR1 and CDR2 sequences are MGHDK and SYGVNS. The CDR3: CASRGEAGPLNTGELFF. The CDR3 DNA follows: TGTGCCAGCAGGGGAGAGGCGGGGCCGCTTAACACCGGGGAGCTGTTTTTT.

The rearrangement joins TRBV7-9 to TRBJ1-5, with D possibly TRBD1 on 5 matching bases. CDR3 length equals 13 residues. Germline loops: CDR1 SEHNR, CDR2 FQNEAQ (reference sequence). V dropped 5 bases and J dropped 10 bases, with 15 bases sitting between them. CDR3 sequence (DNA): TGTGCCAGCAGCCTCGACAGAAGGGGTCCCCAGCATTTT. This gives the protein CASSLDRRGPQHF.

The rearrangement joins TRBV27 to TRBJ2-1; 10 bases are shared with TRBD2. Trimming at V came to 2 bases and at J to 5 bases, leaving 9 bases not matched to a gene. CDR3 length: 17 residues. CDR1 and CDR2 from the germline V gene are MNHEY and SMNVEV (reference sequence). This chain's CDR3 is CASSLPSGRGFHNEQFF. In DNA, the CDR3 is TGTGCCAGCAGTTTACCTAGCGGGAGAGGTTTTCACAATGAGCAGTTCTTC.

This clone was counted between two and nine times. The chain joins TRBV6-5 to TRBJ1-1; unclear D gene. The CDR3 spans 16 residues. V lost 2 bases and J 3 bases, leaving 16 bases between the germline ends. Germline V gene sequence: CDR1 MNHEY, CDR2 SVGAGI. The CDR3, as DNA: TGTGCCAGCAGTTACATCCGGCCGGGGAAACACACTGAAGCTTTCTTT. This sequence encodes CASSYIRPGKHTEAFF.

This chain joins TRBV5-1 and TRBJ1-1; unclear D gene. In germline, CDR1 is SGHRS, CDR2 YFSETQ. The CDR3 totals 17 residues. V lost 3 bases to trimming and J lost 3 bases, with 21 bases between them. The CDR3: CASSSRTNSLGDTEAFF. As DNA, the CDR3 is TGCGCCAGCAGCTCCCGGACTAACTCGCTCGGGGACACTGAAGCTTTCTTT.

J is TRBJ1-1 and V is TRBV30; D might be TRBD1 (5 bases). V lost 8 bases and J 0 bases, leaving 16 bases between the germline ends. The CDR3 consists of 14 residues. In germline, CDR1 is GTSNPN, CDR2 SVGIG (reference sequence). CDR3 in amino acids: CAMVPDSLNTEAFF. The CDR3 coding sequence is TGTGCCATGGTCCCCGACAGCTTGAACACTGAAGCTTTCTTT.

This clone is a singleton in its sample. The chain employs TRBV10-1 and TRBJ1-6; D call uncertain. V lost 3 bases and J 10 bases, leaving 10 bases between the germline ends. The length of the CDR3 is 13 residues. Germline CDR1 reads WNHNN; CDR2 reads SYGVQD (reference sequence). Here the CDR3 DNA reads TGCGCCAGCAGTGACGGGAGGCAATCACCCCTCCACTTT. This sequence encodes CASSDGRQSPLHF.

The chain joins TRBV3-1 (or the pseudogene TRBV3-2) to TRBJ1-1; D is unresolved. With 1 base removed from V and 4 bases from J, the gap between germline ends came to 13 bases. Germline V gene data show CDR1 as LGHDT and CDR2 as YNNKEL (reference sequence). This CDR3 region has 15 residues. The CDR3 DNA reads as TGTGCCAGCAGCCAAGGACCGGCCGGGAGCACTGAAGCTTTCTTT. Translation: CASSQGPAGSTEAFF.

The chain joins TRBV5-6 to TRBJ1-6; D is possibly TRBD1 (5 bases). The CDR3 extends over 17 amino acids. Germline-derived CDR1 and CDR2 are SGHDT and YYEEEE. V shed 0 bases and J shed 4 bases, with 14 bases lying between them. The DNA of the CDR3 is TGTGCCAGCAGCTTGGCCAAGGGAAGGGGTTATAATTCACCCCTCCACTTT. Translation: CASSLAKGRGYNSPLHF.

This clone has a single count. The rearrangement uses TRBV28 and TRBJ1-2; 7 bases line up with TRBD1. This CDR3 is 13 amino acids long. In germline, CDR1 is MDHEN, CDR2 SYDVKM. Trimming at V came to 8 bases and at J to 4 bases, leaving 7 bases not matched to a gene. The CDR3, as DNA: TGTGCCAGCCGCCAAGGGACAGTCTATGGCTACACCTTC. It yields the protein CASRQGTVYGYTF.

This clone was seen only once. V and J are TRBV7-2 and TRBJ2-1, with D possibly being TRBD1 (6 bases). CDR1 is SGHTA, CDR2 FQGNSA, per germline. The CDR3 extends over 12 amino acids. V lost 4 bases to trimming and J lost 13 bases, with 14 bases between them. CDR3 residues: CASSSQTGFQFF. The CDR3 coding sequence is TGTGCCAGCAGCTCGCAAACAGGGTTCCAGTTCTTC.